This entry is about one TCR beta chain. What it recognizes is unknown. This specimen comes from a study of cytomegalovirus exposure and HLA in healthy donors. Germline V gene sequence: CDR1 MNHNY, CDR2 SVGAGI (reference sequence). Germline trimming cut 6 bases from V and 7 bases from J; bases unmatched to any gene: 7. There are 16 residues in the CDR3. Whole-study findings and limits: In a later analysis, the majority of CMV-associated beta chains seemingly showed HLA restriction. Testing in vitro showed a few CMV-associated chains specific for CMV antigens.

The primer mix had 60 Vbeta and 13 Jbeta primers. The assay was immunoSEQ multiplex PCR, and TCRdb's table has in-frame clones only and misses some. The data show 90,000 to 140,000 clones, over 80% seen once. V is TRBV6-6 and J is TRBJ2-2, with TRBD2 matching 14 bases. Input material: PBMCs. This clonotype originated in a man younger than 40 in good health and CMV-seropositive. The DNA of the CDR3 is TGTGCCAGCAGCGTGACTAGCGGGGGGGCTGGCGGGGAGCTGTTTTTT. Translation gives CASSVTSGGAGGELFF.